This T cell receptor (beta chain) is drawn from a study of blood T cell repertoires in COVID-19. Produced via immunoSEQ multiplex PCR; TCRdb's table is partial and in-frame only. This table holds about 94,000 clones, 80% found once. This clone was recorded a few times. V gave up 3 bases and J gave up 3 bases; unmatched junction bases: 2. The CDR3 has 15 amino acids. CDR1 is SGDLS and CDR2 is YYNGEE in the germline V gene. V gene TRBV9 combines with J gene TRBJ2-7; 14 nucleotides agree with TRBD2. This TCR was recovered from a human donor in a cohort sampled during active COVID-19. The sample consisted of peripheral blood. The DNA for the CDR3 is TGTGCCAGCAGCGCGGGGACTAGCGGGAGCTACGAGCAGTACTTC. Translating gives CASSAGTSGSYEQYF.